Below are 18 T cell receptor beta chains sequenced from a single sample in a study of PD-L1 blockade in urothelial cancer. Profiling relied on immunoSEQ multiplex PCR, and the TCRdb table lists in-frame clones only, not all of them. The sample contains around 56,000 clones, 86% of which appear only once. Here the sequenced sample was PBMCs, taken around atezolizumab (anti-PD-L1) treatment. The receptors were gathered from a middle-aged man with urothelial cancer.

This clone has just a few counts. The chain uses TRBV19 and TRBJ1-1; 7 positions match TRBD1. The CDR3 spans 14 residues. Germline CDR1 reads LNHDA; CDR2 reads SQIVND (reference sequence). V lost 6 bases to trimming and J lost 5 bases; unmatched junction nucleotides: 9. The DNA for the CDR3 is TGTGCCAGTAGAGACCCACAGGGGCGAACTGAAGCTTTCTTT. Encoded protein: CASRDPQGRTEAFF.

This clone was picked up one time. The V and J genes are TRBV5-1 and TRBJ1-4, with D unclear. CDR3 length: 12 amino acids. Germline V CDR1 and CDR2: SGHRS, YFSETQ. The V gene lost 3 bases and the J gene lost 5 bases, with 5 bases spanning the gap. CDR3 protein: CASSSQNEKLFF. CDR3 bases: TGCGCCAGCAGCTCCCAAAATGAAAAACTGTTTTTT.

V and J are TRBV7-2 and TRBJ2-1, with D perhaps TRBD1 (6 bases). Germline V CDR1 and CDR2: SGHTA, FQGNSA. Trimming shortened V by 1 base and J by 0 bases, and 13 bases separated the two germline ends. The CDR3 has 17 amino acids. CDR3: CASSLVSGQHSYNEQFF. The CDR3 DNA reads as TGTGCCAGCAGCTTAGTCTCCGGACAGCACTCCTACAATGAGCAGTTCTTC.

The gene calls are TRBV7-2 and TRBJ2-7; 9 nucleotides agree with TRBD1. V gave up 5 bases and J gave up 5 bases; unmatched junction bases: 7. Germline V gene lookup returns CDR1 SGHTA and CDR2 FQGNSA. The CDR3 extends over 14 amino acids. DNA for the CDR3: TGTGCCAGCAGCCGCGCCGGGACAGGGAACGAGCAGTACTTC. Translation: CASSRAGTGNEQYF.

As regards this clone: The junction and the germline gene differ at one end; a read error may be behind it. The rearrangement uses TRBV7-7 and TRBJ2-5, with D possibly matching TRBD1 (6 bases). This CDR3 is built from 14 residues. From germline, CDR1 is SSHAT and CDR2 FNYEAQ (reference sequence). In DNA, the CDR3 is TGTGCTAGCAGCTTAAGCAGGGGAATAGAGACCCAGTACTTC. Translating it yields CASSLSRGIETQYF.

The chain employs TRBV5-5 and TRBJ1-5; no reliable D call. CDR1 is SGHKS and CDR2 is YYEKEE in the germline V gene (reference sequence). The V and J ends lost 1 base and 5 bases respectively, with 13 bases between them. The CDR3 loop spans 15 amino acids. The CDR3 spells CASSLPGVADQPQHF. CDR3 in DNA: TGTGCCAGCAGCTTGCCGGGAGTTGCTGATCAGCCCCAGCATTTT.

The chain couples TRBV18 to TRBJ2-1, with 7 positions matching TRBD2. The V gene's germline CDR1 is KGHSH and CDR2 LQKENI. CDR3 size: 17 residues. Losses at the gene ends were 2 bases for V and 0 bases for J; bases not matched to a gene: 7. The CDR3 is CASSPMRLALSYNEQFF. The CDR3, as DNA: TGTGCCAGCTCACCAATGAGACTAGCACTCTCCTACAATGAGCAGTTCTTC.

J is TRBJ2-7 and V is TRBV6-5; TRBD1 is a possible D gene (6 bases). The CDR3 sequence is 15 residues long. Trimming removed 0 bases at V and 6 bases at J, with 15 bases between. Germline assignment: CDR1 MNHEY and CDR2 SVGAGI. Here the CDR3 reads CASSYSIVGGTEQYF. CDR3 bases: TGTGCCAGCAGTTACTCGATCGTTGGGGGCACCGAGCAGTACTTC.

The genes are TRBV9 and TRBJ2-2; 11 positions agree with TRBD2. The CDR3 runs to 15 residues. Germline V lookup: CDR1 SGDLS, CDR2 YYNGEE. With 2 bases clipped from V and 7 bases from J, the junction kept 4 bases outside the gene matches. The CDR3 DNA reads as TGTGCCAGCAGCGTCCCTGGGACTAGCGGCGGGGAGCTGTTTTTT. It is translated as CASSVPGTSGGELFF.

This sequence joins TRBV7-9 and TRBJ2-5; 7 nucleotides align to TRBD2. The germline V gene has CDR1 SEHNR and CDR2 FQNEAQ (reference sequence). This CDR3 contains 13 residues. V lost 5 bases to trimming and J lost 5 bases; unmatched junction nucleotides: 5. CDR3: CASSASGGETQYF. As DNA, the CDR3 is TGTGCCAGCAGCGCATCCGGGGGGGAGACCCAGTACTTC.

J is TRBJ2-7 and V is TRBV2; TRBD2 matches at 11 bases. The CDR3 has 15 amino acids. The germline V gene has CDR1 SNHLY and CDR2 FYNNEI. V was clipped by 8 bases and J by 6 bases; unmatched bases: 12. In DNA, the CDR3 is TGTGCCAGCGGGCTAAGACTAGCGGGATACGGCGAGCAGTACTTC. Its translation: CASGLRLAGYGEQYF.

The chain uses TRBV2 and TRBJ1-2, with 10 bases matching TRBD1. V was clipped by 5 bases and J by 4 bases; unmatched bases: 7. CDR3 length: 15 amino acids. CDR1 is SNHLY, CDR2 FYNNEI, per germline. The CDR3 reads CASSKGQGDFYGYTF. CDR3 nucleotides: TGTGCCAGCAGTAAAGGACAGGGGGACTTCTATGGCTACACCTTC.

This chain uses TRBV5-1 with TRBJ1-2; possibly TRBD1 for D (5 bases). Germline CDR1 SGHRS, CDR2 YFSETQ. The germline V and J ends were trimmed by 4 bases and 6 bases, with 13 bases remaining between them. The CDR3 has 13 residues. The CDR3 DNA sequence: TGCGCCAGCAGCCGGGGGGTCGTGGATGGCTACACCTTC. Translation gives CASSRGVVDGYTF.

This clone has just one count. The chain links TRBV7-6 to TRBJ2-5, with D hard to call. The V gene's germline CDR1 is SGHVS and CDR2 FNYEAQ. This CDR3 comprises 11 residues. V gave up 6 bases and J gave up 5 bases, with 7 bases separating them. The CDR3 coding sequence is TGTGCCAGCAGGGTAACTGAGACCCAGTACTTC. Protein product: CASRVTETQYF.

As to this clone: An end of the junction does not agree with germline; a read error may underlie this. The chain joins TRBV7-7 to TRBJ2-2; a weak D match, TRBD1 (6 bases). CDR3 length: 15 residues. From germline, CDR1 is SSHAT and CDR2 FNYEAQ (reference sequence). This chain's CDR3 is CASSPGTFNTGELFF. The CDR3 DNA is TGTGCTAGCAGCCCCGGGACATTTAACACCGGGGAGCTGTTTTTT.

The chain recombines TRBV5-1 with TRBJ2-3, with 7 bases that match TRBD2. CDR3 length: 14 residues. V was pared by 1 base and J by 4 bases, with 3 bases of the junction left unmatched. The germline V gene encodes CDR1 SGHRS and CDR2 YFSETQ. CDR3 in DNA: TGCGCCAGCAGCTTGTCGGCGGGGGCAGATACGCAGTATTTT. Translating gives CASSLSAGADTQYF.

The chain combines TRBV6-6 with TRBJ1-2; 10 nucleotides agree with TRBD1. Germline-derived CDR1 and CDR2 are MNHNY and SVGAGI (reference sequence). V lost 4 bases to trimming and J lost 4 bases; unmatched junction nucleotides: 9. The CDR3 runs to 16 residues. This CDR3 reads CASSFRDRGNSYGYTF. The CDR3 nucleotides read TGTGCCAGCAGTTTCCGGGACAGGGGTAATTCCTATGGCTACACCTTC.

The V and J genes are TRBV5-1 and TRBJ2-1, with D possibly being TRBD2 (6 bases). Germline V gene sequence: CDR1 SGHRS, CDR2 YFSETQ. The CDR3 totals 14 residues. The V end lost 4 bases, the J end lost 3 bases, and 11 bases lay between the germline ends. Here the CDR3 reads CASSTVAVYNEQFF. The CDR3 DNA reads TGCGCCAGCAGCACAGTAGCGGTCTACAATGAGCAGTTCTTC.